These 29 T cell receptor beta chains originate from one sample sequenced in a study of T cells after yellow fever vaccination. MiXCR, applied by TCRdb to the 5' RACE reads, yields one record per CDR3 protein. This table has around 50,000 distinct CDR3 sequences, roughly 7.3% appearing once. The starting material was CD8+ T cells sorted from PBMCs, obtained around 15 days after the first yellow fever vaccination. These receptors all come from a man younger than 35 who received the YFV17D yellow fever vaccine.

This clonotype was recorded at least ten times. The chain combines TRBV6-5 with TRBJ2-1; TRBD2 aligns across 10 bases. CDR1 and CDR2 (germline): MNHEY, SVGAGI. V trimming: 6 bases; J trimming: 3 bases; junction bases outside the gene matches: 5. The CDR3 length is 15 residues. This CDR3 is CASSLLAGNYNEQFF. The CDR3 nucleotides read TGTGCCAGCAGCTTACTAGCGGGGAACTACAATGAGCAGTTCTTC.

This clonotype has a count of ten or more. The rearrangement links TRBV6-2 or TRBV6-3 to TRBJ2-7, with 9 bases aligning to TRBD1. The CDR3 totals 17 residues. The V gene's germline CDR1 is MNHEY and CDR2 SVGEGT. After removal of 2 bases from V and 0 bases from J, the junction contained 8 bases not matched to a gene. The CDR3, as DNA: TGTGCCAGCAGTTACGCCGGACAGGGGTTCGGCTCCTACGAGCAGTACGTC. Protein sequence: CASSYAGQGFGSYEQYV.

This clonotype was found many times. The chain uses TRBV12-2 and TRBJ1-2. TRBV12-2 is described as a pseudogene. This CDR3 spans 14 amino acids. The CDR3, as DNA: TGTGCAAGTCGCATATATACGAGGGAGGGCGGCTACACCTTC. It encodes CASRIYTREGGYTF.

This clonotype was seen many times. The V call is TRBV3-1, the J call TRBJ2-7; 11 nucleotides line up with TRBD1. The germline V gene has CDR1 LGHDT and CDR2 YNNKEL (reference sequence). The CDR3 is 15 amino acids. The V gene end was trimmed by 0 bases and the J gene end by 4 bases; junction bases not matched to a gene: 2. CDR3 loop: CASSQDGTGGYEQYF. In DNA, the CDR3 is TGTGCCAGCAGCCAAGATGGGACAGGGGGGTACGAGCAGTACTTC.

The rearrangement joins TRBV5-5 to TRBJ1-2; the D gene is possibly TRBD1 (5 bases). The V and J ends lost 0 bases and 6 bases respectively, with 15 bases between them. The germline CDR1 and CDR2 sequences are SGHKS and YYEKEE (reference sequence). The CDR3 is 15 amino acids. CDR3 sequence (DNA): TGTGCCAGCAGCTTGGAGGAGGGGCCCCCCCATGGCTACACCTTC. This encodes CASSLEEGPPHGYTF.

The chain combines TRBV4-2 with TRBJ2-1, with D perhaps being TRBD1 or TRBD2 (5 bases each). CDR3 size: 14 residues. The V gene lost 8 bases and the J gene lost 3 bases, with 14 bases spanning the gap. Germline assignment: CDR1 LGHNA and CDR2 YNFKEQ. CDR3: CASGPEGRYNEQFF. DNA for the CDR3: TGTGCCAGCGGCCCCGAGGGACGCTACAATGAGCAGTTCTTC.

This clonotype was observed a handful of times. The rearrangement links TRBV5-5 to TRBJ2-1; D gene unclear. This CDR3 spans 15 amino acids. Germline CDR1 SGHKS, CDR2 YYEKEE (reference sequence). V was trimmed by 0 bases and J by 5 bases, leaving 12 bases between them. The CDR3 is CASSLERDTHNEQFF. In DNA form, the CDR3 reads TGTGCCAGCAGCTTGGAGAGAGACACACACAATGAGCAGTTCTTC.

V is TRBV4-2 and J is TRBJ1-1, with TRBD1 matching over 9 bases. This CDR3 is 16 amino acids long. With 1 base clipped from V and 1 base from J, the junction kept 4 bases outside the gene matches. In germline, CDR1 is LGHNA, CDR2 YNFKEQ. The CDR3 DNA follows: TGTGCCAGCAGCCAAGGGACAGGGGAGTCGAACACTGAAGCTTTCTTT. It specifies CASSQGTGESNTEAFF.

Ten or more counts support this clonotype. The rearrangement uses TRBV4-1 and TRBJ1-1, with TRBD1 as a possible D gene (6 bases). The CDR3 consists of 15 residues. V was clipped by 4 bases and J by 6 bases, with 18 bases between them. The germline V gene has CDR1 MGHRA and CDR2 YSYEKL. The CDR3 nucleotides are TGCGCCAGCAGCCCCCGCCCGGGGGCGATCCCTGAAGCTTTCTTT. The encoded protein is CASSPRPGAIPEAFF.

This clonotype was counted a single time. This may be a read error: a much more frequent sequence differs by one nucleotide. The V call is TRBV12-3 or TRBV12-4, the J call TRBJ2-7, with TRBD2 matching 7 bases. This CDR3 has 16 amino acids. The V segment lost 2 bases and the J segment 0 bases; nucleotides outside the gene matches: 7. DNA for the CDR3: TGTGCCAGCAGTTTACTGGGGGGGGAGAGCTCCTACGAGCAGTACTTC. Amino acid sequence: CASSLLGGESSYEQYF.

This clonotype was detected many times. CDR3: CASSQGTGGLYEQYF. CDR3 coding DNA: TGCGCCAGCAGCCAAGGAACAGGGGGACTCTACGAGCAGTACTTC. The V gene is TRBV4-3, the J gene TRBJ2-7, with 8 positions matching TRBD1. The V and J ends lost 1 base and 3 bases, in that order; junction bases with no gene match: 5. The V gene's germline CDR1 is LGHNA and CDR2 YSLEER. The length of the CDR3 is 15 residues.

This clonotype occurred a few times. The chain recombines TRBV5-1 with TRBJ2-7, with TRBD2 identical over 9 bases. The CDR3 has 15 residues. The V segment lost 4 bases and the J segment 4 bases; nucleotides outside the gene matches: 9. Germline V CDR1 and CDR2: SGHRS, YFSETQ. The CDR3 region is CASSEPSGARYEQYF. The CDR3 region has the DNA TGCGCCAGCAGCGAACCTAGCGGGGCCCGATACGAGCAGTACTTC.

This clonotype was seen repeatedly, ten times or more. The chain joins TRBV15 to TRBJ1-1; D remains ambiguous. Germline V gene data show CDR1 as LNHNV and CDR2 as YYDKDF (reference sequence). Trimming stripped 1 base from V and 3 bases from J, with 3 bases between. This CDR3 comprises 12 residues. For the CDR3, the DNA is TGTGCCACCAGCAGAGGGGACACTGAAGCTTTCTTT. It translates to CATSRGDTEAFF.

This clonotype was detected many times. The chain couples TRBV5-1 to TRBJ1-1; no firm D call. Per germline, CDR1 SGHRS and CDR2 YFSETQ. This CDR3 contains 14 residues. With 3 bases removed from V and 3 bases from J, the gap between germline ends came to 12 bases. The CDR3 DNA sequence: TGCGCCAGCAGCTCTGGCCGGGGTGACACTGAAGCTTTCTTT. Its translation is CASSSGRGDTEAFF.

This clonotype came up many times. The chain employs TRBV20-1 and TRBJ2-1; TRBD1 matches 7 bases. V was pared by 0 bases and J by 2 bases, with 4 bases of the junction left unmatched. Germline lookup yields CDR1 DFQATT and CDR2 SNEGSKA (reference sequence). The CDR3 extends over 15 amino acids. The CDR3 sequence: CSARDLDRAYNEQFF. The CDR3 coding sequence is TGCAGTGCTAGAGATCTAGACAGGGCCTACAATGAGCAGTTCTTC.

This clonotype has ten or more counts. The chain couples TRBV7-9 to TRBJ2-1, with TRBD1 identical over 9 bases. Germline trimming cut 6 bases from V and 7 bases from J; bases unmatched to any gene: 4. Germline V gene lookup returns CDR1 SEHNR and CDR2 FQNEAQ (reference sequence). This CDR3 comprises 13 residues. CDR3 amino acids: CASSAGTGNEQFF. The CDR3 DNA reads as TGTGCCAGCAGTGCCGGGACAGGGAATGAGCAGTTCTTC.

This clonotype was detected many times. V gene TRBV7-2 combines with J gene TRBJ1-6; D is uncertain. With 3 bases removed from V and 9 bases from J, the gap between germline ends came to 6 bases. CDR1 and CDR2 (germline): SGHTA, FQGNSA. CDR3 length: 12 amino acids. This CDR3 is CASSFEGSPLHF. Written as DNA, the CDR3 is TGTGCCAGCAGCTTTGAAGGTTCACCCCTCCACTTT. The entire variable domain, with the rest obtained from reference TRBV7-2 and TRBJ1-6, is as follows: GAGVSQSPSNKVTEKGKDVELRCDPISGHTALYWYRQSLGQGLEFLIYFQGNSAPDKSGLPSDRFSAERTGGSVSTLTIQRTQQEDSAVYLCASSFEGSPLHFGNGTRLTVT.

This clonotype has ten or more counts. The J gene is TRBJ1-1, the V gene TRBV6-1; possibly TRBD1 for D (5 bases). Germline CDR1 MNHNS, CDR2 SASEGT. This CDR3 is built from 14 residues. V was pared by 8 bases and J by 0 bases, with 13 bases between. The DNA of the CDR3 is TGTGCCAGCTACACCGGGACGGTGAACACTGAAGCTTTCTTT. Its translation is CASYTGTVNTEAFF.

This clonotype was seen at least ten times. The rearrangement joins TRBV6-5 to TRBJ1-1; 7 positions match TRBD1. The V gene's germline CDR1 is MNHEY and CDR2 SVGAGI. This CDR3 has 12 residues. V shed 6 bases, J shed 6 bases, and the junction held 4 bases outside the gene matches. The CDR3 region is CASRTGSSEAFF. As DNA, the CDR3 is TGTGCCAGCAGGACAGGGTCCTCTGAAGCTTTCTTT.

This clonotype came up a few times. The chain couples TRBV19 to TRBJ1-5; D unresolved. The CDR3 length is 14 residues. The ends were cut back, 7 bases at V and 3 bases at J, with 13 bases in the middle. Germline CDR1 LNHDA, CDR2 SQIVND (reference sequence). The chain's CDR3 is CASNSRGNNQPQHF. CDR3 bases: TGTGCCAGTAACTCGCGAGGTAACAATCAGCCCCAGCATTTT. Supplemented by reference TRBV19 and TRBJ1-5, the full variable domain reads DGGITQSPKYLFRKEGQNVTLSCEQNLNHDAMYWYRQDPGQGLRLIYYSQIVNDFQKGDIAEGYSVSREKKESFPLTVTSAQKNPTAFYLCASNSRGNNQPQHFGDGTRLSIL.

About this clonotype: A read error may be the cause here, since a much bigger clone is one base away. This sequence joins TRBV12-3 or TRBV12-4 and TRBJ2-7; D call uncertain. CDR3 length: 13 amino acids. The CDR3 DNA is TGTGCCAGCAGTTTCGGGCAGCCCTACGTGCAGTACTTC. Translating gives CASSFGQPYVQYF.

There are many counts of this clonotype. This chain joins TRBV18 and TRBJ2-1; 7 bases fit TRBD2. Germline-derived CDR1 and CDR2 are KGHSH and LQKENI. Unmatched junction bases numbered 7, after V lost 3 bases and J lost 5 bases. The CDR3 runs 15 residues. In nucleotides, the CDR3 is TGTGCCAGCTCACCTTTAGGGACTACGGACAATGAGCAGTTCTTC. Amino acid sequence: CASSPLGTTDNEQFF.

Many counts were recorded for this clonotype. The J gene is TRBJ2-1, the V gene TRBV5-4; weak D call: TRBD1 (5 bases). The germline V and J ends were trimmed by 5 bases and 7 bases, with 16 bases remaining between them. Germline CDR1 reads SGHNT; CDR2 reads YYREEE (reference sequence). The CDR3 is 14 residues long. The CDR3 reads CASRYGPGANEQFF. In DNA, the CDR3 is TGTGCCAGCAGGTACGGCCCTGGGGCAAATGAGCAGTTCTTC.

The V gene is TRBV6-5, the J gene TRBJ1-2, with D perhaps matching TRBD1 (6 bases). The CDR3 is 17 residues long. Trimming shortened V by 0 bases and J by 2 bases, and 16 bases separated the two germline ends. Per germline, CDR1 MNHEY and CDR2 SVGAGI. The CDR3 protein is CASSYSQDFQGNYGYTF. The CDR3 DNA reads as TGTGCCAGCAGTTACTCCCAGGACTTTCAGGGGAACTATGGCTACACCTTC.

This clonotype was seen many times. The chain employs TRBV7-9 and TRBJ2-6; D possibly corresponds to TRBD2 (6 bases). CDR3 length: 14 residues. With 10 bases removed from V and 2 bases from J, the gap between germline ends came to 12 bases. Germline loops: CDR1 SEHNR, CDR2 FQNEAQ (reference sequence). The CDR3 sequence is CATKRVAGANVLTF. The CDR3 nucleotides read TGTGCCACCAAGCGGGTTGCTGGGGCCAACGTCCTGACTTTC.

This clonotype was recorded a few times. V and J are TRBV7-6 and TRBJ2-2; a possible D gene is TRBD1 (6 bases). Trimming took off 6 bases at V and 6 bases at J, with 14 bases between the two ends. The CDR3 is made up of 14 amino acids. CDR1 and CDR2 (germline): SGHVS, FNYEAQ. CDR3 protein: CASSITGSPGELFF. The CDR3 coding sequence is TGTGCCAGCAGTATCACAGGGAGTCCCGGGGAGCTGTTTTTT.

In regard to this clonotype: A much larger clone lies a single base off, so this may be a read error. The chain couples TRBV5-5 to TRBJ2-3, with D perhaps matching TRBD2 (7 bases). Germline lookup yields CDR1 SGHKS and CDR2 YYEKEE (reference sequence). Trimming took off 1 base at V and 5 bases at J, with 17 bases between the two ends. CDR3 length: 16 amino acids. CDR3 sequence reads: CASSLLQWGGQDTQYF. The CDR3, as DNA: TGTGCCAGCAGCTTGCTCCAGTGGGGGGGCCAAGATACGCAGTATTTT.

At least ten counts were recorded for this clonotype. The chain uses TRBV11-2 and TRBJ1-1; tentative D call: TRBD1 (6 bases). In germline, CDR1 is SGHAT, CDR2 FQNNGV. V dropped 5 bases and J dropped 5 bases, with 12 bases sitting between them. This CDR3 has 13 amino acids. CDR3 sequence reads: CASSRGWGTEAFF. CDR3 nucleotide sequence: TGTGCCAGCAGCAGGGGGTGGGGGACTGAAGCTTTCTTT.

This clonotype was detected only a few times. This chain connects TRBV7-2 to TRBJ2-2, with 8 bases identical to TRBD2. The CDR3 extends over 16 amino acids. The V gene's germline CDR1 is SGHTA and CDR2 FQGNSA. Trimming removed 5 bases from V and 1 base from J; junction bases left unmatched: 6. CDR3 protein: CASSPTRGGNTGELFF. CDR3 DNA: TGTGCCAGCAGCCCCACCCGGGGGGGGAACACCGGGGAGCTGTTTTTT. Supplemented by reference TRBV7-2 and TRBJ2-2, the full variable domain reads GAGVSQSPSNKVTEKGKDVELRCDPISGHTALYWYRQSLGQGLEFLIYFQGNSAPDKSGLPSDRFSAERTGGSVSTLTIQRTQQEDSAVYLCASSPTRGGNTGELFFGEGSRLTVL.